This entry features one T cell receptor beta chain sequence. This specimen belongs to a study of blood T cell repertoires in COVID-19. Method: immunoSEQ multiplex PCR; TCRdb's copy keeps in-frame clones and lacks some. The table records more than 250,000 clones, about 84% of them present only once. The source material was peripheral blood. The TCR comes from a woman between 45 and 65 years old with acute or convalescent COVID-19.

The CDR3 loop is CASSIGQGDETQYF. DNA of the CDR3: TGTGCCAGTAGTATTGGGCAGGGGGACGAGACCCAGTACTTC. The chain combines TRBV19 with TRBJ2-5; 7 bases fit TRBD1. V trimming: 3 bases; J trimming: 5 bases; junction bases outside the gene matches: 6. Germline V gene data show CDR1 as LNHDA and CDR2 as SQIVND (reference sequence). This CDR3 comprises 14 residues.